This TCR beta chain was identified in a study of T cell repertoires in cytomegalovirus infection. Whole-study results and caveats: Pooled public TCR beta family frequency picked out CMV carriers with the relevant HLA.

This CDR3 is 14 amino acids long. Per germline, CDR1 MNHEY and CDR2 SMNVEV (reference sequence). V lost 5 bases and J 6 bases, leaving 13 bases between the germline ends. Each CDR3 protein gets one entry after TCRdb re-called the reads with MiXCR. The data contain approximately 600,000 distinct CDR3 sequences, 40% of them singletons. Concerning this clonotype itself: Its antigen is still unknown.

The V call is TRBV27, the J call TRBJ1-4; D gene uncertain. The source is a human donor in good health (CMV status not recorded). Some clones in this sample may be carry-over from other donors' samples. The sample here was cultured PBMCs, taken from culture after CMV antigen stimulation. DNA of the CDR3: TGTGCCAGCAGTCACCGCCCTCGGGATGAAAAACTGTTTTTT. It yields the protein CASSHRPRDEKLFF.